Listed below are T cell receptor beta chains from one sample, sequenced in a study of T-cell reconstitution after alpha-beta-depleted transplantation in children. From the PCR reads, TCRdb called clonotypes with MiXCR, one entry per CDR3 protein. The sample holds 400,000 to 500,000 distinct CDR3 sequences, 9.5% to 13% seen once. The sample was PBMCs from the stem cell graft donor, taken from the stem cell graft. These receptors were obtained from a human donor who donated a stem cell graft to a child with acute myeloid leukemia. Both conserved end residues are part of each CDR3. Each record gives: CDR3 DNA, CDR3 protein, J gene, clone size, D gene, V gene. The D gene is left open where the match is weak. Only some rows state a clone size, as once, few, many or a class for expanded clones.

CDR3nt: TGTGCTAGTGGTTTGGGCGTAGCGGGACAGAGCTCCTACGAGCAGTACTTC; CDR3aa: CASGLGVAGQSSYEQYF; j_gene: TRBJ2-7; abundance: few; d_gene: NA; v_gene: TRBV12-5
CDR3nt: TGTGCCAGCAGCTTAACCCTAGGAGAGCAGTTCTTC; CDR3aa: CASSLTLGEQFF; j_gene: TRBJ2-1; abundance: NA; d_gene: NA; v_gene: TRBV7-3
CDR3nt: TGCAGTGCTAGACAAACTAGCGACAATGAGCAGTTCTTC; CDR3aa: CSARQTSDNEQFF; j_gene: TRBJ2-1; abundance: many; d_gene: TRBD2; v_gene: TRBV20-1
CDR3nt: TGTGCCAGCAGCAGAGGAGAATACAATGAGCAGTTCTTC; CDR3aa: CASSRGEYNEQFF; j_gene: TRBJ2-1; abundance: many; d_gene: NA; v_gene: TRBV7-9
CDR3nt: TGTGCCAGCAGTCGGCAGGGGTATCATACGCAGTATTTT; CDR3aa: CASSRQGYHTQYF; j_gene: TRBJ2-3; abundance: few; d_gene: NA; v_gene: TRBV25-1
CDR3nt: TGTGCCAGCAGGGCCGGGGGGTACAATGAGCAGTTCTTC; CDR3aa: CASRAGGYNEQFF; j_gene: TRBJ2-1; abundance: NA; d_gene: TRBD2; v_gene: TRBV5-6
CDR3nt: TGTGCCAGCAGCTTACCTACTAGCGGGAGGGTGTCCTACAATGAGCAGTTCTTC; CDR3aa: CASSLPTSGRVSYNEQFF; j_gene: TRBJ2-1; abundance: few; d_gene: TRBD2; v_gene: TRBV11-2
CDR3nt: TGTGCCAGCAGTGAAGGGGGAACAGGCGGGAGAAAATACGAGCAGTACTTC; CDR3aa: CASSEGGTGGRKYEQYF; j_gene: TRBJ2-7; abundance: few; d_gene: TRBD2; v_gene: TRBV25-1
CDR3nt: TGCAGCGTTACTCAGGGAACAGATACGCAGTATTTT; CDR3aa: CSVTQGTDTQYF; j_gene: TRBJ2-3; abundance: many; d_gene: NA; v_gene: TRBV29-1
CDR3nt: TGTGCCAGCAGCCGCCAGTCGACCCAGTACTTC; CDR3aa: CASSRQSTQYF; j_gene: TRBJ2-5; abundance: once; d_gene: NA; v_gene: TRBV12-3/TRBV12-4
CDR3nt: TGCGCCAGCAGCTTGGAGGTTTTGGATGAGCAGTTCTTC; CDR3aa: CASSLEVLDEQFF; j_gene: TRBJ2-1; abundance: NA; d_gene: NA; v_gene: TRBV5-1
CDR3nt: TGCAGCGTTGCGAAGCTAGCGGGCACCGGGGAGCTGTTTTTT; CDR3aa: CSVAKLAGTGELFF; j_gene: TRBJ2-2; abundance: NA; d_gene: TRBD2; v_gene: TRBV29-1
CDR3nt: TGTGCCAGCAGCGAGGCGAGGGATACGCAGTATTTT; CDR3aa: CASSEARDTQYF; j_gene: TRBJ2-3; abundance: NA; d_gene: NA; v_gene: TRBV7-8
CDR3nt: TGTGCCAGCAGCCAAGGAGTATGGGACAGAAATTCACCCCTCCACTTT; CDR3aa: CASSQGVWDRNSPLHF; j_gene: TRBJ1-6; abundance: few; d_gene: TRBD1; v_gene: TRBV3-1
CDR3nt: TGTGCCGACGGAACCGGGACAACTTTCCATGAGCAGTTCTTC; CDR3aa: CADGTGTTFHEQFF; j_gene: TRBJ2-1; abundance: NA; d_gene: NA; v_gene: TRBV5-8
CDR3nt: TGTGCCAGCAGCCAGGACTTAACAGCCGCAACTAATGAAAAACTGTTTTTT; CDR3aa: CASSQDLTAATNEKLFF; j_gene: TRBJ1-4; abundance: few; d_gene: NA; v_gene: TRBV5-5
CDR3nt: TGTGCCAGCAGCGCTAGACAGTTCCTCTCCTATAATTCACCCCTCCACTTT; CDR3aa: CASSARQFLSYNSPLHF; j_gene: TRBJ1-6; abundance: NA; d_gene: NA; v_gene: TRBV7-2
CDR3nt: TGTGCCAGCAGCTTAGGCGGCAGCTCCTATGGCTACACCTTC; CDR3aa: CASSLGGSSYGYTF; j_gene: TRBJ1-2; abundance: NA; d_gene: NA; v_gene: TRBV7-2
CDR3nt: TGCAGCGTTGTTGGTAGCGGCCACAATGAGCAGTTCTTC; CDR3aa: CSVVGSGHNEQFF; j_gene: TRBJ2-1; abundance: NA; d_gene: NA; v_gene: TRBV29-1
CDR3nt: TGCGCCGGGAGGGACTCCGGCACAGATACGCAGTATTTT; CDR3aa: CAGRDSGTDTQYF; j_gene: TRBJ2-3; abundance: few; d_gene: TRBD2; v_gene: TRBV7-2
CDR3nt: TGTGCCAGCAGTACTCCGAGGACAGGGGGGAACACTGAAGCTTTCTTT; CDR3aa: CASSTPRTGGNTEAFF; j_gene: TRBJ1-1; abundance: few; d_gene: TRBD1; v_gene: TRBV2
CDR3nt: TGCAGTGCTGCTGGGGGGACGACCTATGGCTACACCTTC; CDR3aa: CSAAGGTTYGYTF; j_gene: TRBJ1-2; abundance: NA; d_gene: NA; v_gene: TRBV20-1
CDR3nt: TGCGCCAGCAGCCAAGATCTGCAGGGGGCTGGAAACACCATATATTTT; CDR3aa: CASSQDLQGAGNTIYF; j_gene: TRBJ1-3; abundance: many; d_gene: TRBD1; v_gene: TRBV4-1
CDR3nt: TGCGCCAGCAGCCCGACTAGCAGTAGCACAGATACGCAGTATTTT; CDR3aa: CASSPTSSSTDTQYF; j_gene: TRBJ2-3; abundance: few; d_gene: TRBD2; v_gene: TRBV5-1
CDR3nt: TGCAGCGTGGAGGGGACTAGCGGGAGCTACAATGAGCAGTTCTTC; CDR3aa: CSVEGTSGSYNEQFF; j_gene: TRBJ2-1; abundance: few; d_gene: TRBD2; v_gene: TRBV29-1
CDR3nt: TGCGCCAGCAGCCAAGATAGGAGCGGGGGACTCTCCTACAATGAGCAGTTCTTC; CDR3aa: CASSQDRSGGLSYNEQFF; j_gene: TRBJ2-1; abundance: NA; d_gene: TRBD2; v_gene: TRBV4-3
CDR3nt: TGTGCCAGCAGTCGAGCGGGGGCGAACGGGGAGCTGTTTTTT; CDR3aa: CASSRAGANGELFF; j_gene: TRBJ2-2; abundance: many; d_gene: TRBD2; v_gene: TRBV25-1
CDR3nt: TGTGCCAGCAGCCGCCGCAGGGGAGCCACAGATACGCAGTATTTT; CDR3aa: CASSRRRGATDTQYF; j_gene: TRBJ2-3; abundance: NA; d_gene: NA; v_gene: TRBV7-8
CDR3nt: TGTGCCAGCAGCGAGGGGATCTCTGTCGAGCAGTACTTC; CDR3aa: CASSEGISVEQYF; j_gene: TRBJ2-7; abundance: few; d_gene: NA; v_gene: TRBV12-3/TRBV12-4
CDR3nt: TGCGCCAGCAGCCCCCGTGGGACTAGCGGTGCAGATACGCAGTATTTT; CDR3aa: CASSPRGTSGADTQYF; j_gene: TRBJ2-3; abundance: few; d_gene: TRBD2; v_gene: TRBV5-1
CDR3nt: TGTGCCAGCACCCTCCTTAGCGGGGGGGCGGGGGATACGCAGTATTTT; CDR3aa: CASTLLSGGAGDTQYF; j_gene: TRBJ2-3; abundance: few; d_gene: TRBD2; v_gene: TRBV12-3/TRBV12-4
CDR3nt: TGTGCCAGCAGATCTTCCCTGGGGCGAGGCGGGGGGTCAGAGACCCAGTACTTC; CDR3aa: CASRSSLGRGGGSETQYF; j_gene: TRBJ2-5; abundance: NA; d_gene: TRBD2; v_gene: TRBV6-1
CDR3nt: TGTGCCAGCAGAACGGCCGTTTCCTTTGGAAACACCATATATTTT; CDR3aa: CASRTAVSFGNTIYF; j_gene: TRBJ1-3; abundance: few; d_gene: NA; v_gene: TRBV6-1
CDR3nt: TGTGCCATCAGTCGGGAGGCCAGCGGGTTCATTTCGGGCTACACCTTC; CDR3aa: CAISREASGFISGYTF; j_gene: TRBJ1-2; abundance: many; d_gene: NA; v_gene: TRBV10-3
CDR3nt: TGTGCCAGCAGTGTACAGGTAAACAATGAGCAGTTCTTC; CDR3aa: CASSVQVNNEQFF; j_gene: TRBJ2-1; abundance: NA; d_gene: NA; v_gene: TRBV6-1
CDR3nt: TGCGCCAGCGCCCCCCGGGAAGGCGGTGTCTACACCTTC; CDR3aa: CASAPREGGVYTF; j_gene: TRBJ1-2; abundance: NA; d_gene: NA; v_gene: TRBV5-1
CDR3nt: TGTGCCAGCAGTTACGGAGAAAAACTGTTTTTT; CDR3aa: CASSYGEKLFF; j_gene: TRBJ1-4; abundance: NA; d_gene: NA; v_gene: TRBV6-5
CDR3nt: TGTGCCAGCACCCTGGCGGACAGGGGGCGTCTACGAAGCGGGGTATGGCTCTTC; CDR3aa: CASTLADRGRLRSGVWLF; j_gene: TRBJ2-1; abundance: NA; d_gene: TRBD1; v_gene: TRBV5-5
CDR3nt: TGTGCCACCAGCAGAGCGGACATGACTTCCAACTACGAGCAGTACTTC; CDR3aa: CATSRADMTSNYEQYF; j_gene: TRBJ2-7; abundance: NA; d_gene: NA; v_gene: TRBV15
CDR3nt: TGCGCCAGCAGCCCACGACAGGGGTCAGGCACAGATACGCAGTATTTT; CDR3aa: CASSPRQGSGTDTQYF; j_gene: TRBJ2-3; abundance: few; d_gene: TRBD1; v_gene: TRBV5-1
CDR3nt: TGTGCCAGCAGGGGACTTTACGAGCAGTACTTC; CDR3aa: CASRGLYEQYF; j_gene: TRBJ2-7; abundance: NA; d_gene: NA; v_gene: TRBV19
CDR3nt: TGCGCCAGCAGGAGGACAGGGGGAAATGGAGAGACCCAGTACTTC; CDR3aa: CASRRTGGNGETQYF; j_gene: TRBJ2-5; abundance: NA; d_gene: TRBD1; v_gene: TRBV5-1
CDR3nt: TGTGCCAGCAGTTACGGGGACCGAAACACCGGGGAGCTGTTTTTT; CDR3aa: CASSYGDRNTGELFF; j_gene: TRBJ2-2; abundance: few; d_gene: NA; v_gene: TRBV6-5
CDR3nt: TGTGCCAGCAGGCACGGGACAGCCGCGACTGCAACTAATGAAAAACTGTTTTTT; CDR3aa: CASRHGTAATATNEKLFF; j_gene: TRBJ1-4; abundance: NA; d_gene: TRBD1; v_gene: TRBV6-4
CDR3nt: TGTGCCAGCAGCTTCGTCCTCTCGGGGGCCAACGTCCTGACTTTC; CDR3aa: CASSFVLSGANVLTF; j_gene: TRBJ2-6; abundance: many; d_gene: NA; v_gene: TRBV7-9
CDR3nt: TGCGCCAGCAGCCCTATAGGACAGGACGCCTACAATGAGCAGTTCTTC; CDR3aa: CASSPIGQDAYNEQFF; j_gene: TRBJ2-1; abundance: many; d_gene: TRBD1; v_gene: TRBV5-1
CDR3nt: TGCGCCAGCAGCCACGTGGGACTAGCGGGAGTCTATCTCTTC; CDR3aa: CASSHVGLAGVYLF; j_gene: TRBJ2-1; abundance: NA; d_gene: TRBD2; v_gene: TRBV4-1
CDR3nt: TGTGCCACCGGAAGGGACAATGAGCAGTTCTTC; CDR3aa: CATGRDNEQFF; j_gene: TRBJ2-1; abundance: many; d_gene: NA; v_gene: TRBV3-1
CDR3nt: TGTGCCAGCTGCAGAGACACCGGGGAGCTGTTTTTT; CDR3aa: CASCRDTGELFF; j_gene: TRBJ2-2; abundance: NA; d_gene: NA; v_gene: TRBV6-6
CDR3nt: TGTGCCAGCAGCTTAGTACCATCCGGAGCTAGCACAGATACGCAGTATTTT; CDR3aa: CASSLVPSGASTDTQYF; j_gene: TRBJ2-3; abundance: many; d_gene: NA; v_gene: TRBV7-2
CDR3nt: TGTGCCAGCGGCGACAGGGGGCGAGAGACCCAGTACTTC; CDR3aa: CASGDRGRETQYF; j_gene: TRBJ2-5; abundance: NA; d_gene: TRBD1; v_gene: TRBV11-1
CDR3nt: TGTGCCAGCAGCTTAGGGGACACGCGGCGAGACGAGCAGTACTTC; CDR3aa: CASSLGDTRRDEQYF; j_gene: TRBJ2-7; abundance: few; d_gene: NA; v_gene: TRBV7-8